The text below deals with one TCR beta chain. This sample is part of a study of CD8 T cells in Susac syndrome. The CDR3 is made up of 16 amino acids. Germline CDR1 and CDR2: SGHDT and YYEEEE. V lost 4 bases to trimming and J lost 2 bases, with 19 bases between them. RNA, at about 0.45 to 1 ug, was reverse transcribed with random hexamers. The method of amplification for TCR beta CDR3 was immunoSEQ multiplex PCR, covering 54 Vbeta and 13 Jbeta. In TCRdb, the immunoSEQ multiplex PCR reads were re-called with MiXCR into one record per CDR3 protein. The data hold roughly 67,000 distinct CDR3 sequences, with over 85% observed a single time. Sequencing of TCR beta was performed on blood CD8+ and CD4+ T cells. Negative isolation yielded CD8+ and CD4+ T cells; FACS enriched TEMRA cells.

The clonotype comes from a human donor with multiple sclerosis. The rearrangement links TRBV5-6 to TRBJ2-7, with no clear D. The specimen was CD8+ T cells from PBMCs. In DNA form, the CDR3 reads TGTGCCAGCAGCCGGTCCCCCGGACGTATCACCTACGAGCAGTACTTC. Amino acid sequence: CASSRSPGRITYEQYF.